This TCR beta chain was retrieved from a study of shared clonotypes between healthy human individuals (dated by TCRdb to between 2020 and 2021). Notes on the research overall: The cohort comprised two women and a few men aged 18 to 49 years. Each donor's leukapheresis produced roughly between about 0.9 and 9.5 billion PBMCs. The study deeply sequenced blood TCR repertoires of about 5 healthy adults to estimate repertoire size and the extent of clonotype sharing between individuals. Libraries were prepared and TCR repertoires were sequenced by different laboratories using diverse techniques, in order to increase sequencing depth and limit assay-specific biases. For each donor, CD4 naive and CD4 memory were each given three plates, CD8 naive was given two plates, and CD8 memory was given one plate. Here is what the overall study found, with its caveats: Compared with non-shared clonotypes, the clonotypes found in all four sorted-subset donors had higher generation probabilities. Because the study included only a small number of donors, the genetic and exposure-history diversity represented was limited. Sampling was restricted to blood, and TCR repertoires in tissue are likely to differ from TCR repertoires in blood. Naive subsets generally had larger estimated clonotype richness than memory subsets. Rarefaction of sorted-subset datasets indicated incomplete sequencing despite the large sequencing depth. When four donors were compared, the shared fraction of clonotypes was 5% to 6.5% for naive CD4, about 4% for naive CD8, 2.3% for memory CD4, and 0.35% to 0.5% for memory CD8. Pairwise subsampling indicated that sequencing depth was expected to affect the degree of clonotype sharing among donors.

The donors were healthy, HIV-negative adults who had no recently reported acute infections or vaccinations. Every donor was a Caucasian adult living in Nashville, Tennessee, USA. CD4+ T cells were enriched through magnetic negative selection, after which naive cells were positively selected on CD45RA and the remaining negative fraction served as the memory subset. After blood collection by leukapheresis, PBMCs were isolated using Ficoll-Histopaque density gradient centrifugation and then cryopreserved in the vapor phase of liquid nitrogen. Analytical flow cytometry was used to check the purity and quantity of each magnetically sorted T cell population. Each sorted fraction had its genomic DNA isolated and then quantified by UV absorbance on a Nanodrop 2000c. The germline V gene gives CDR1 as SGHRS and CDR2 as YFSETQ. Counted from cysteine to phenylalanine, this CDR3 has 20 amino acids. Only the CDR3 DNA stays, 60 bases, in frame from base 1. V and J are trimmed by 1 base and 0 bases, and the gene matches miss 11 bases of the junction.

Using the deep immunoSEQ assay, multiplex PCR amplified TCR CDR3 regions from genomic DNA. Genomic DNA extracted from each cell subset was distributed evenly over all wells of several immunoSEQ 96-well plates, and each plate served as one replicate. For sorted subsets, approximately 210 ng of genomic DNA, equivalent to some 33,000 T cell genomes, went into each replicate PCR. Purified libraries were quantified with a Qubit 3.0 fluorometer, sized on a Bioanalyzer 2100, and re-quantified with the KAPA Library Quantification kit. Every immunoSEQ 96-well plate was sequenced on a separate single-read 150-cycle Illumina NextSeq 550 flow cell. The original methods were these. Because the immunoSEQ output included only junctional sequences and no quality scores, the filtering could not be the same as the filtering used for full-length reads. To assign V/J genes and CDR3, sequences were annotated against IMGT germline references using PyIR, a Python wrapper for IgBLAST v1.9. Any read was removed if the V/J assignment was weak (E-value above 1e-6), the CDR3 was missing, or the read contained stop codons, out-of-frame junctions, or ambiguous translated residues. V3J clonotypes were defined as sequences sharing the same inferred V gene, J gene, and CDR3 amino acid sequence. Percentage overlap between repertoires was computed as shared unique clonotypes divided by the size of the smaller repertoire. Richness of each repertoire was evaluated using RTK rarefaction, the Chao1 estimator, and Recon v2.1 estimates of unobserved clonotypes. For all TCRbeta clonotypes obtained by the gDNA method from four donors, generation probabilities were computed with OLGA. As stored in TCRdb, this immuneACCESS dataset retains in-frame rearrangements with V and J assigned. A fraction of the clones does not appear; measured against another copy, unresolved V genes explain less than half of the discrepancy, and the remainder lacks a known reason. V and J calls and clone size are as listed in that table; D and trimming were resolved from the DNA. This sample is represented by some 1,600,000 clones; 95% to 99% of them were singletons. The ten largest clones add up to about 0.4% of the sample.

Of note for this clone: Its target antigen remains unknown. Base qualities are not at hand, and no much larger clone is one base apart.

The clonotype originates from a man aged 30 to 45 in good health. The chain is made from TRBV5-1 and TRBJ2-6; 9 central nucleotides agree with TRBD2. The specimen was naive CD4+ T cells sorted from blood. The meaning of the sample's cell subset or site label: CD45RA+ positively selected. Here is the DNA: TGCGCCAGCAGCTTGTTTATGGCGGGAGGGATCCCCTCTGGGGCCAACGTCCTGACTTTC. This codes for CASSLFMAGGIPSGANVLTF.